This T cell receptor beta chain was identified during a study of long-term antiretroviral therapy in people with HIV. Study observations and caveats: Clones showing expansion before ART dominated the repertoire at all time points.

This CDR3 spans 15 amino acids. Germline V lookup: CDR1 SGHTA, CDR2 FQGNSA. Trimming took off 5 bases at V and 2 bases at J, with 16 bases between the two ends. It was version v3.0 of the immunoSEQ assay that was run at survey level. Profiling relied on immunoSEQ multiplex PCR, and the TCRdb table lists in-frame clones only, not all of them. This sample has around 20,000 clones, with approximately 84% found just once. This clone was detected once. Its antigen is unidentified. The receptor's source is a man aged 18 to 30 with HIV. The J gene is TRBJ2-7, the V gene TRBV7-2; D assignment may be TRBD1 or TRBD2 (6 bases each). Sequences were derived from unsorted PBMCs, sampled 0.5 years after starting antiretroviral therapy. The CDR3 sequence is CASSRDWGRPYEQYF. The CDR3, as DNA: TGTGCCAGCAGCCGGGACTGGGGGCGACCCTACGAGCAGTACTTC. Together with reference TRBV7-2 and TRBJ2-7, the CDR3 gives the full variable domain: GAGVSQSPSNKVTEKGKDVELRCDPISGHTALYWYRQSLGQGLEFLIYFQGNSAPDKSGLPSDRFSAERTGGSVSTLTIQRTQQEDSAVYLCASSRDWGRPYEQYFGPGTRLTVT.